A single sample is the source of the 15 T cell receptor beta chains below, sequenced in a study of blood T cells in healthy people across ages. The use of a sample-barcoded 5' primer and a J-beta primer mix characterized a second PCR of about 6 to 11 cycles. TCRdb processed the 5' RACE reads anew with MiXCR; each CDR3 protein has one entry. This table has some 320,000 distinct CDR3 sequences, 27% appearing once. Sequences were obtained from blood. The source is a woman aged 70-85 years in good health.

This clonotype was seen ten or more times. The chain couples TRBV7-2 to TRBJ2-5, with TRBD2 matching over 9 bases. Germline values: CDR1 SGHTA, CDR2 FQGNSA. The CDR3 runs to 16 residues. V lost 1 base, J lost 1 base, and 4 bases stayed unmatched. CDR3 amino acids: CASSLGGLAVQETQYF. The DNA for the CDR3 is TGTGCCAGCAGCTTAGGGGGACTAGCAGTCCAAGAGACCCAGTACTTC.

The sample holds a few counts of this clonotype. DNA of the CDR3: TGTGCCAGCACTAGGGGCACCGGGACAGGGTCGGTCAATGAGCAGTTCTTC. Its translation: CASTRGTGTGSVNEQFF. This rearrangement joins TRBV6-5 to TRBJ2-1; 9 nucleotides align to TRBD1. Germline CDR1 reads MNHEY; CDR2 reads SVGAGI. CDR3 length: 17 residues. The trim removed 7 bases at V and 6 bases at J, leaving 16 bases unmatched.

The sample holds a few counts of this clonotype. The gene calls are TRBV9 and TRBJ1-1; 7 nucleotides agree with TRBD1. Germline CDR1 SGDLS, CDR2 YYNGEE. This CDR3 comprises 15 residues. V trimming: 4 bases; J trimming: 5 bases; junction bases outside the gene matches: 11. CDR3 region: CASSPQTGWRTEAFF. Written as DNA, the CDR3 is TGTGCCAGCAGCCCCCAGACAGGGTGGAGGACTGAAGCTTTCTTT.

In this sample, this clonotype turned up a few times. The chain carries TRBV5-6 and TRBJ2-2; TRBD2 agrees at 7 bases. The V gene's germline CDR1 is SGHDT and CDR2 YYEEEE. V shed 3 bases, J shed 3 bases, and the junction held 11 bases outside the gene matches. This CDR3 is built from 17 residues. The CDR3 DNA is TGTGCCAGCAGCTGGAGCCGGGAAGCGGGGTACACCGGGGAGCTGTTTTTT. This translates into CASSWSREAGYTGELFF. Full variable domain (missing parts from reference TRBV5-6 and TRBJ2-2): DAGVTQSPTHLIKTRGQQVTLRCSPKSGHDTVSWYQQALGQGPQFIFQYYEEEERQRGNFPDRFSGHQFPNYSSELNVNALLLGDSALYLCASSWSREAGYTGELFFGEGSRLTVL.

The V call is TRBV12-3 or TRBV12-4, the J call TRBJ2-1, with 8 positions matching TRBD2. The CDR3 contains 17 residues. With 3 bases clipped from V and 4 bases from J, the junction kept 11 bases outside the gene matches. The CDR3 nucleotides read TGTGCCAGCAGTTTTTTATTGAGCGGGAGTAAGTACAATGAGCAGTTCTTC. It translates to CASSFLLSGSKYNEQFF.

The V and J genes are TRBV5-1 and TRBJ1-2; 9 bases align to TRBD1. J was trimmed by 7 bases and V by 0 bases; bases with no gene match: 7. CDR3 size: 15 residues. Germline V gene data show CDR1 as SGHRS and CDR2 as YFSETQ. The CDR3 DNA is TGCGCCAGCAGCTTGGGGTCGACAGGGGGACGTGGCTACACCTTC. Translation: CASSLGSTGGRGYTF.

The CDR3 sequence: CSAGRLVAVTDTQYF. CDR3 nucleotides: TGCAGTGCTGGTAGACTTGTAGCGGTAACGGATACGCAGTATTTT. The chain carries TRBV20-1 and TRBJ2-3, with D possibly TRBD2 on 6 matching bases. Germline values: CDR1 DFQATT, CDR2 SNEGSKA (reference sequence). V was pared by 5 bases and J by 6 bases, with 21 bases between. This CDR3 is 15 amino acids long.

This CDR3 reads CASSIRQGAEAFF. CDR3 nucleotide sequence: TGTGCCAGCAGTATCCGACAGGGGGCTGAAGCTTTCTTT. The rearrangement uses TRBV12-3 or TRBV12-4 and TRBJ1-1; 9 bases match TRBD1. V lost 5 bases to trimming and J lost 6 bases; unmatched junction nucleotides: 4. This CDR3 has 13 amino acids.

The chain has TRBV29-1 and TRBJ2-1, with 7 bases identical to TRBD1. Germline CDR1 reads SQVTM; CDR2 reads ANQGSEA. The CDR3 consists of 12 residues. Losses at the gene ends were 6 bases for V and 8 bases for J; bases not matched to a gene: 7. Written as DNA, the CDR3 is TGCAGCGTCAGGAGACAGGGCTATGAGCAGTTCTTC. It translates to CSVRRQGYEQFF.

This clonotype was seen more than once but under ten times. This chain joins TRBV3-1 and TRBJ2-5; TRBD2 aligns across 11 bases. The junction had 2 bases not matched to a gene; V was cut back by 1 base and J by 1 base. There are 16 residues in the CDR3. The germline V gene encodes CDR1 LGHDT and CDR2 YNNKEL (reference sequence). Here the CDR3 DNA reads TGTGCCAGCAGCCAAGGACTAGCGGGACCCCAAGAGACCCAGTACTTC. Its translation is CASSQGLAGPQETQYF.

The V and J genes are TRBV20-1 and TRBJ1-2; no firm D call. V lost 2 bases to trimming and J lost 3 bases, with 1 base between them. Germline V gene sequence: CDR1 DFQATT, CDR2 SNEGSKA (reference sequence). This CDR3 contains 10 residues. In DNA form, the CDR3 reads TGCAGTGCTAGACACTATGGCTACACCTTC. Its protein product is CSARHYGYTF.

There are a few counts of this clonotype. A single base separates this from a much larger clone, so it may be a read error. The genes are TRBV10-2 and TRBJ2-7, with D perhaps matching TRBD1 or TRBD2 (5 bases each). V lost 8 bases and J lost 5, with 16 bases in between. Looked up from germline, CDR1 is WSHSY and CDR2 is SAAADI. The CDR3 length is 13 residues. The CDR3 DNA reads TGCGCCAGCGATAACGGGACCCAGGACGAGCAGTACTTC. Its protein product is CASDNGTQDEQYF.

This clonotype has at least ten counts. J is TRBJ2-3 and V is TRBV28, with D unclear. CDR1 is MDHEN, CDR2 SYDVKM, per germline. V lost 7 bases to trimming and J lost 4 bases, with 15 bases between them. This CDR3 is built from 14 residues. Here the CDR3 DNA reads TGTGCCAGCAAACCCCTCGTGGCTGCAGATACGCAGTATTTT. Its translation: CASKPLVAADTQYF. Filled out from reference TRBV28 and TRBJ2-3, the complete variable domain reads DVKVTQSSRYLVKRTGEKVFLECVQDMDHENMFWYRQDPGLGLRLIYFSYDVKMKEKGDIPEGYSVSREKKERFSLILESASTNQTSMYLCASKPLVAADTQYFGPGTRLTVL.

This clonotype came up a few times. The chain combines TRBV18 with TRBJ1-5; D remains ambiguous. V dropped 6 bases and J dropped 6 bases, with 9 bases sitting between them. The germline CDR1 and CDR2 sequences are KGHSH and LQKENI. This CDR3 region has 12 residues. For the CDR3, the DNA is TGTGCCAGCTCGGAAGGTAGTCAGCCCCAGCATTTT. Translating it yields CASSEGSQPQHF.

This clonotype was observed a few times. The rearrangement uses TRBV20-1 and TRBJ2-3, with 9 bases lining up with TRBD2. Germline CDR1 is DFQATT and CDR2 is SNEGSKA (reference sequence). Trimming took 1 base from V and 3 from J; bases not matched to a gene: 20. This CDR3 has 20 residues. CDR3 in amino acids: CSARGFRGASGIVGTDTQYF. The CDR3 DNA sequence: TGCAGTGCTAGAGGTTTTAGGGGCGCTAGCGGGATAGTCGGGACAGATACGCAGTATTTT.